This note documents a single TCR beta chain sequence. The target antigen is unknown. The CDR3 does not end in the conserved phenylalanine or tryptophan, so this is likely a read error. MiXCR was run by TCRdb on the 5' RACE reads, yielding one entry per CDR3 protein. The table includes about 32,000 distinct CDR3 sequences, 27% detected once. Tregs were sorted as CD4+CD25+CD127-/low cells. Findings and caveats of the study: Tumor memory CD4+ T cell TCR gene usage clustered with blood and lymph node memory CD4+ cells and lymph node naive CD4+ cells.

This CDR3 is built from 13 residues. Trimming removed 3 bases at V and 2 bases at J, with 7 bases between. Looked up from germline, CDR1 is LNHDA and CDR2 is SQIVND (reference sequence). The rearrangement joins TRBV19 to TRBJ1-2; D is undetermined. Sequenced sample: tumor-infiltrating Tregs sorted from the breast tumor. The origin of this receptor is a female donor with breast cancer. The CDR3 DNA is TGTGCCAGTAGTATCAGAGAAAACTATGGCTACACCCTC. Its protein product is CASSIRENYGYTL.